The present T cell receptor beta chain was sequenced within a study of PD-L1 blockade in urothelial cancer. Sequencing was performed with immunoSEQ multiplex PCR; in TCRdb, only in-frame clones are kept and a portion is missing. The sample includes nearly 45,000 clones, approximately 78% of them seen just once. Time point specified: peripheral blood 6 weeks after treatment start. The receptor comes from a man in his fifties or sixties with urothelial cancer. The sequencing used PBMCs, collected around atezolizumab (anti-PD-L1) treatment.

CDR3: CASRVDRVIYEQYF. CDR3 nucleotides: TGTGCCAGCAGGGTGGACAGGGTAATCTACGAGCAGTACTTC. V usage is TRBV6-1 and J usage is TRBJ2-7, with 8 positions matching TRBD1. Germline assignment: CDR1 MNHNS and CDR2 SASEGT. Trimming cost V 6 bases and J 3 bases; bases outside gene matches: 7. This CDR3 has 14 residues.